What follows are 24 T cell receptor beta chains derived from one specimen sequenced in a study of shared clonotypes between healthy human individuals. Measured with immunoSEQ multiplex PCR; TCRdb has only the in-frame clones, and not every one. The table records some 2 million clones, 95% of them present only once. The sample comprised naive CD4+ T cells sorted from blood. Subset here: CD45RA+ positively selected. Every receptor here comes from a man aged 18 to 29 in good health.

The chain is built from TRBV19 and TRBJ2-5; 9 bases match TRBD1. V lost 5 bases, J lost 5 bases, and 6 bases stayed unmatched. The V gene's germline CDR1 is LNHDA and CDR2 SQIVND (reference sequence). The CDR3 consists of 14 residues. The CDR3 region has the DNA TGTGCCAGTAGTCAACAGGGGGCGAGGGAGACCCAGTACTTC. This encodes CASSQQGARETQYF.

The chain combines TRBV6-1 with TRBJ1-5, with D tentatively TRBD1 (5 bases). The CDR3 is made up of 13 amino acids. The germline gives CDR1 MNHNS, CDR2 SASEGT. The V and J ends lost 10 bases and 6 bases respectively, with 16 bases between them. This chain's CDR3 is CATLQVLGQPQHF. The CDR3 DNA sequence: TGTGCCACCTTACAGGTCTTAGGTCAGCCCCAGCATTTT.

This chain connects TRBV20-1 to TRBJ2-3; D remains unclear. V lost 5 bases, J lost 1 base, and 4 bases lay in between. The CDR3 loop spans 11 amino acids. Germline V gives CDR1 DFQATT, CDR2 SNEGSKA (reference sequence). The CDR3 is CSAFGTDTQYF. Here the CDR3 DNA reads TGCAGTGCTTTTGGCACAGATACGCAGTATTTT.

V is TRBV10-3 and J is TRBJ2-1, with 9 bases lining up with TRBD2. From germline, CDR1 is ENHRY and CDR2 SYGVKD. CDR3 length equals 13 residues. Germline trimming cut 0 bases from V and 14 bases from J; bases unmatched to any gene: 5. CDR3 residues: CAISESGGGGEFF. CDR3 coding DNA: TGTGCCATCAGTGAGTCCGGCGGGGGGGGTGAGTTCTTC.

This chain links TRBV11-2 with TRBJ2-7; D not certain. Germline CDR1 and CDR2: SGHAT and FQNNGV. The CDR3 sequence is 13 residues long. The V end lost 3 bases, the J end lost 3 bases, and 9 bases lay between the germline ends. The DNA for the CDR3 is TGTGCCAGCAGCTTTCCGGGTATCTACGAGCAGTACTTC. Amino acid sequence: CASSFPGIYEQYF.

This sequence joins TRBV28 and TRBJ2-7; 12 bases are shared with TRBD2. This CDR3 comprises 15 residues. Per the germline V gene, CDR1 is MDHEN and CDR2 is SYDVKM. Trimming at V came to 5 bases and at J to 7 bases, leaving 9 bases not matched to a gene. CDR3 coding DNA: TGTGCCAGCAGTGAGACTAGCGGGGGCCCCCGGGAGCAGTACTTC. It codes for CASSETSGGPREQYF. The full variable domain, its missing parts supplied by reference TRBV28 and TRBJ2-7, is DVKVTQSSRYLVKRTGEKVFLECVQDMDHENMFWYRQDPGLGLRLIYFSYDVKMKEKGDIPEGYSVSREKKERFSLILESASTNQTSMYLCASSETSGGPREQYFGPGTRLTVT.

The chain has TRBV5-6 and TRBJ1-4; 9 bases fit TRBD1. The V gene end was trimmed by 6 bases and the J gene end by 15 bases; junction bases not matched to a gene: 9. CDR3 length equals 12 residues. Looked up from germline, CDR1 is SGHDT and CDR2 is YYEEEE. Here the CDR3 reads CASNTGTGRVFF. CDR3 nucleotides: TGTGCCAGCAACACCGGGACAGGGAGGGTGTTTTTT. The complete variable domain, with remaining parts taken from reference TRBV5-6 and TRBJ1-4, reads DAGVTQSPTHLIKTRGQQVTLRCSPKSGHDTVSWYQQALGQGPQFIFQYYEEEERQRGNFPDRFSGHQFPNYSSELNVNALLLGDSALYLCASNTGTGRVFFGSGTQLSVL.

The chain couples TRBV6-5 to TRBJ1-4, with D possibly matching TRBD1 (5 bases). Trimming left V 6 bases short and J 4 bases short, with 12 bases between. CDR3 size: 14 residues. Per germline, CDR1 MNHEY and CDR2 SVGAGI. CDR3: CASSLGRLNEKLFF. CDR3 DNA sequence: TGTGCCAGCAGCCTGGGACGGCTTAATGAAAAACTGTTTTTT.

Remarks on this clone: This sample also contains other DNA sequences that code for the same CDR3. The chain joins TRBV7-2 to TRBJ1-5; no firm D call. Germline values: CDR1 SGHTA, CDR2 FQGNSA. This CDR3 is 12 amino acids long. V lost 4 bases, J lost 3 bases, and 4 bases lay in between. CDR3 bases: TGTGCCAGCAGCTCTTACAATCAGCCCCAGCATTTT. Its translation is CASSSYNQPQHF. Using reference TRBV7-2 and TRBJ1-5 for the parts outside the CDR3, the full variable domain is GAGVSQSPSNKVTEKGKDVELRCDPISGHTALYWYRQSLGQGLEFLIYFQGNSAPDKSGLPSDRFSAERTGGSVSTLTIQRTQQEDSAVYLCASSSYNQPQHFGDGTRLSIL.

The CDR3 reads CASSTSSSSYNEQFF. The CDR3 bases are TGTGCCAGCAGCACAAGTTCGTCCTCCTACAATGAGCAGTTCTTC. The rearrangement uses TRBV7-2 and TRBJ2-1, with D unresolved. Trimming took off 5 bases at V and 0 bases at J, with 11 bases between the two ends. The germline gives CDR1 SGHTA, CDR2 FQGNSA. The CDR3 is made up of 15 amino acids.

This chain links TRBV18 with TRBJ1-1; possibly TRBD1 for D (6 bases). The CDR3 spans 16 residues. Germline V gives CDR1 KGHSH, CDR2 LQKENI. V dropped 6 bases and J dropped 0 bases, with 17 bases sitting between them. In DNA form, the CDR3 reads TGTGCCAGCTCCCACACGGTGGACAGCCTGAACACTGAAGCTTTCTTT. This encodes CASSHTVDSLNTEAFF.

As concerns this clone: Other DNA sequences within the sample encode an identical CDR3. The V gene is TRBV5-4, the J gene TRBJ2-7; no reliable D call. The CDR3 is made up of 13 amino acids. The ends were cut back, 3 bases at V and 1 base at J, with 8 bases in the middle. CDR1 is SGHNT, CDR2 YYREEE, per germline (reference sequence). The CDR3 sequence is CASSSTESYEQYF. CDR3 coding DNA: TGTGCCAGCAGCTCAACTGAGTCCTACGAGCAGTACTTC.

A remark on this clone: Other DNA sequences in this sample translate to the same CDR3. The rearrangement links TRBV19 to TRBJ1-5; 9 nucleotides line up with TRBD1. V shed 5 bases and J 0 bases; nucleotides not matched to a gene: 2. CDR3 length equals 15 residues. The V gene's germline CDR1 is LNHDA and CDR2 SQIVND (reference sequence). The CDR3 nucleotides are TGTGCCAGTAGTCGGGACAGGGCTAGCAATCAGCCCCAGCATTTT. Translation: CASSRDRASNQPQHF. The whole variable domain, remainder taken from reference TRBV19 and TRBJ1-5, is DGGITQSPKYLFRKEGQNVTLSCEQNLNHDAMYWYRQDPGQGLRLIYYSQIVNDFQKGDIAEGYSVSREKKESFPLTVTSAQKNPTAFYLCASSRDRASNQPQHFGDGTRLSIL.

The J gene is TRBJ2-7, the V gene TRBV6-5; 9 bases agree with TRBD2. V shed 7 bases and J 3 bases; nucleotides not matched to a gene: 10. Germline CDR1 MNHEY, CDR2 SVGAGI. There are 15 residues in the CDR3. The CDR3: CASIGAGGSGYEQYF. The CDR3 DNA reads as TGTGCCAGCATCGGCGCGGGGGGGTCAGGCTACGAGCAGTACTTC.

CDR3 amino acids: CASSPFVQVTDTQYF. CDR3 DNA: TGTGCCAGCAGCCCCTTTGTACAAGTCACAGATACGCAGTATTTT. This rearrangement joins TRBV7-2 to TRBJ2-3, with D hard to call. Germline V CDR1 and CDR2: SGHTA, FQGNSA. V gave up 5 bases and J gave up 2 bases, with 14 bases separating them. The CDR3 runs to 15 residues.

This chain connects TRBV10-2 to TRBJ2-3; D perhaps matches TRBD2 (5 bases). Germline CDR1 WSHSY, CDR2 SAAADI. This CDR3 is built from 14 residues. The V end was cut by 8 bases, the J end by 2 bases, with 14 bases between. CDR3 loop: CASSRAGSTDTQYF. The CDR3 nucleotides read TGCGCCAGCTCCCGTGCGGGCTCCACAGATACGCAGTATTTT.

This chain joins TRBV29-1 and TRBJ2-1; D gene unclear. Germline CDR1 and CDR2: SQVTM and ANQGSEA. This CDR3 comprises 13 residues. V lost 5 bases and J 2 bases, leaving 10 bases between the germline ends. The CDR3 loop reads CSVRDSAYNEQFF. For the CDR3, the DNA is TGCAGCGTTAGAGACTCCGCCTACAATGAGCAGTTCTTC.

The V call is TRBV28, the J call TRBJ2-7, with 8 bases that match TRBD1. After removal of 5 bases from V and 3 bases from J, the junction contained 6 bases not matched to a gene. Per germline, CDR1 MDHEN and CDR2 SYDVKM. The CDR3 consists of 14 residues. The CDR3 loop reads CASSKGQARYEQYF. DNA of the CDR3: TGTGCCAGCAGTAAGGGACAGGCCCGCTACGAGCAGTACTTC.

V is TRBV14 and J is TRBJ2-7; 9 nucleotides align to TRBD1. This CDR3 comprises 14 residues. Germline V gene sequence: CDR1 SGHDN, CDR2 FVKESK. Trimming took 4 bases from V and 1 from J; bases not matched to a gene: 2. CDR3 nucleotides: TGTGCCAGCAGCCGGGACAGGGCATCCTACGAGCAGTACTTC. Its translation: CASSRDRASYEQYF.

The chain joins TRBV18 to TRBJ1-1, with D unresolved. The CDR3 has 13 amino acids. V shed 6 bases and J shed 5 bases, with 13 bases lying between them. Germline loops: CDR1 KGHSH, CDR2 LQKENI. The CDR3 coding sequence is TGTGCCAGCTCCCAATTGGCGGTGACTGAAGCTTTCTTT. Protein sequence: CASSQLAVTEAFF.

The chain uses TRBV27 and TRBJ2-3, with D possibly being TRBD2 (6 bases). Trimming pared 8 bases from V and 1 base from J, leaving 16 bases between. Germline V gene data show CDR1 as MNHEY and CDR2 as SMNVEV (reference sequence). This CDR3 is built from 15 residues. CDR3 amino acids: CASRQPGEGTDTQYF. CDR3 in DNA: TGTGCCAGCCGACAACCGGGGGAAGGCACAGATACGCAGTATTTT.

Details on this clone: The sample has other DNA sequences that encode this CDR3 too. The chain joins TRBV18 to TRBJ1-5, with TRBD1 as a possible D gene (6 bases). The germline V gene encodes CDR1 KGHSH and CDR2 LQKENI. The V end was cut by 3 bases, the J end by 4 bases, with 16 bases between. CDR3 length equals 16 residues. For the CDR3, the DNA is TGTGCCAGCTCACCCCCCGGGGGCTCGGGTAATCAGCCCCAGCATTTT. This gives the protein CASSPPGGSGNQPQHF. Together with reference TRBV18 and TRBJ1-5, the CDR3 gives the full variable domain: NAGVMQNPRHLVRRRGQEARLRCSPMKGHSHVYWYRQLPEEGLKFMVYLQKENIIDESGMPKERFSAEFPKEGPSILRIQQVVRGDSAAYFCASSPPGGSGNQPQHFGDGTRLSIL.

As DNA, the CDR3 is TGCAGCGTTGATTCCGGGACAGGGGGGAACGAGCAGTACTTC. Translated: CSVDSGTGGNEQYF. The chain combines TRBV29-1 with TRBJ2-7; 11 nucleotides agree with TRBD1. The CDR3 loop spans 14 amino acids. V shed 3 bases, J shed 5 bases, and the junction held 6 bases outside the gene matches. Looked up from germline, CDR1 is SQVTM and CDR2 is ANQGSEA.

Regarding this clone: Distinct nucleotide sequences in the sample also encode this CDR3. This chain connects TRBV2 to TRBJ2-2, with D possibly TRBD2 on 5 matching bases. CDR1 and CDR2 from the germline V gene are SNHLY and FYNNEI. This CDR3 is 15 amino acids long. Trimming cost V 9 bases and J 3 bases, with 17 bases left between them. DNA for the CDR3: TGTGCCAGTAGCGCGAAAATGTGGGACACCGGGGAGCTGTTTTTT. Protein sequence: CASSAKMWDTGELFF.